This paragraph covers one TCR beta chain sequence. The data derive from a study of cytomegalovirus exposure and HLA in healthy donors. A multiplex PCR was run with 60 Vbeta primers and 13 Jbeta primers. The table came from immunoSEQ multiplex PCR; TCRdb's copy has only in-frame clones and leaves some out. Among roughly 190,000 clones listed, over 70% were seen once. Trimming left V 5 bases short and J 0 bases short, with 13 bases between. The CDR3 extends over 15 amino acids. Germline V gives CDR1 SGHAT, CDR2 FQNNGV. Material for sequencing was PBMCs. This sequence joins TRBV11-2 and TRBJ1-1; tentative D call: TRBD1 (5 bases). This sequence was found in a man aged 35-49 years in good health and CMV-seropositive. The CDR3 coding sequence is TGTGCCAGCAGCCGACCAAGGGGAATGAACACTGAAGCTTTCTTT. Translating it yields CASSRPRGMNTEAFF.